This is a list of T cell receptor beta chains from one sample in a study of blood T cell repertoires in COVID-19. Clones were read by immunoSEQ multiplex PCR, and TCRdb kept only the in-frame ones, dropping some. The data contain 150,000 to 200,000 clones, 81% of them seen just once; the ten biggest clones take up roughly an eighth. The material sequenced was peripheral blood. These receptors originate from a woman at least 80 years old with COVID-19, enrolled during active disease. The CDR3 runs from the conserved cysteine through the conserved F or W. The D gene is left open where the match is weak. Size is omitted from some rows. Given values are once, few, many or a class for expanded clones.

>NA|NA|15|TRBV3-1/TRBV3-2|TRBJ1-2
TGTGCCAGCAGCCAACTCGACAGTCTACCCTATGGCTACACCTTC
CASSQLDSLPYGYTF
>NA|NA|16|TRBV7-8|TRBJ1-5
TGTGCCAGCAGCTTAAACTATCTGGATAGCAATCAGCCCCAGCATTTT
CASSLNYLDSNQPQHF
>NA|NA|17|TRBV19|TRBJ1-6
TGTGCCAGTAGTGGAGGGACCGGGAGCTCCTATAATTCACCCCTCCACTTT
CASSGGTGSSYNSPLHF
>NA|TRBD2|15|TRBV6-6|TRBJ2-7
TGTGCCAGCATGATTGGAAGGGGACTAATCTACGAGCAGTACTTC
CASMIGRGLIYEQYF
>NA|TRBD2|17|TRBV5-8|TRBJ2-3
TGTGCCAGTCCCGAGGCTATAGCGGGGGGCAGCACAGATACGCAGTATTTT
CASPEAIAGGSTDTQYF
>NA|TRBD1|15|TRBV5-1|TRBJ2-7
TGCGCCAGCAGCTTGGATGGGACAGGGTTCGACGAGCAGTACTTC
CASSLDGTGFDEQYF
>NA|NA|18|TRBV21-1|TRBJ2-4
TGTGCCAGCAGCAAAGCTCCCCCCGGGTGCAAAGCCAAAAACATTCAGTACTTC
CASSKAPPGCKAKNIQYF
>NA|NA|17|TRBV4-3|TRBJ1-2
TGCGCCAGCAGCCAAGTAGCCAGGACAGCAACTAACTATGGCTACACCTTC
CASSQVARTATNYGYTF
>NA|TRBD1|14|TRBV27|TRBJ2-1
TGTGCCAGCAGTTTCCGACAGGGGGTAGATGAGCAGTTCTTC
CASSFRQGVDEQFF
>NA|TRBD1|15|TRBV2|TRBJ1-2
TGTGCCAGCACAAGGGAAGACAGGGGGCTAATCGGCTACACCTTC
CASTREDRGLIGYTF
>NA|NA|15|TRBV4-3|TRBJ2-7
TGCGCCAGCAGCCAAGAATGGGGGGGCCTTTACGAGCAGTACTTC
CASSQEWGGLYEQYF
>NA|TRBD1|16|TRBV4-1|TRBJ1-2
TGCGCCAGCAGTCGCACATACGGACAGGACAACTATGGCTACACCTTC
CASSRTYGQDNYGYTF
>once|NA|13|TRBV20-1|TRBJ2-1
TGCAGTGCTAGTGTCGGTAGCAGCGATGAGCAGTTCTTC
CSASVGSSDEQFF
>NA|NA|15|TRBV9|TRBJ1-1
TGTGCCAGCAGCGCCGGCGGGGGAGATAGGACTGAAGCTTTCTTT
CASSAGGGDRTEAFF
>once|TRBD1|14|TRBV6-5|TRBJ1-2
TGTGCCAGCACCAGCGGACAGGGAGGCTATGGCTACACCTTC
CASTSGQGGYGYTF
>few|TRBD1|15|TRBV2|TRBJ1-1
TGTGCCAGCAGTGCCCGGACAGGCCCAAACACTGAAGCTTTCTTT
CASSARTGPNTEAFF
>NA|TRBD2|14|TRBV27|TRBJ2-1
TGTGCCAGCAGGACTAGCGGCTCCTACAATGAGCAGTTCTTC
CASRTSGSYNEQFF
>NA|TRBD1|13|TRBV12-3/TRBV12-4|TRBJ2-7
TGTGCCAGCAGATGGACAGGGGCCTACGTGCAGTACTTC
CASRWTGAYVQYF
>few|NA|16|TRBV7-8|TRBJ1-1
TGTGCCAGCAGCTTACTAACAGCCGGATTGAACACTGAAGCTTTCTTT
CASSLLTAGLNTEAFF
>few|TRBD1|14|TRBV28|TRBJ1-2
TGTGCCAGCAGTTTCGGGACAGGGGTTCATGGCTACACCTTC
CASSFGTGVHGYTF
>many|NA|12|TRBV7-9|TRBJ1-2
TGTGCCGTCCGCAGATACGTCTATGGCTACACCTTC
CAVRRYVYGYTF
>NA|TRBD2|16|TRBV9|TRBJ2-3
TGTGCCAGCAGCGTAGTGGGAGGGGCGAGCACAGATACGCAGTATTTT
CASSVVGGASTDTQYF
>NA|NA|13|TRBV11-3|TRBJ1-4
TGTGCCAGCACCTCAGATTTGGTCGGAAAACTGTTTTTT
CASTSDLVGKLFF
>NA|NA|14|TRBV19|TRBJ1-5
TGTGCCAGTCTAGGGCGGGGGCCGAGTCAGCCCCAGCATTTT
CASLGRGPSQPQHF
>NA|NA|11|TRBV2|TRBJ1-4
TGTGCCAGCAGGGAGAATGAAAAACTGTTTTTT
CASRENEKLFF
>NA|TRBD2|15|TRBV27|TRBJ2-7
TGTGCCAGCAGAAACAAGCGGGAGGGTTTCCACGAGCAGTACTTC
CASRNKREGFHEQYF
>NA|TRBD1|14|TRBV19|TRBJ1-1
TGTGCCAGTAGCCTCCGGACAGGGGGCACTGAAGCTTTCTTT
CASSLRTGGTEAFF
>NA|NA|15|TRBV11-2|TRBJ2-5
TGTGCCAGCAGCTTAGCCCGGGGGGCACAAGAGACCCAGTACTTC
CASSLARGAQETQYF
>NA|NA|14|TRBV18|TRBJ1-3
TGTGCCAGCTCACACGGTTCCTCTGGAAACACCATATATTTT
CASSHGSSGNTIYF
>few|NA|15|TRBV5-1|TRBJ1-1
TGCGCCAGCAGCTTGTTGGAGGGGCAGAACACTGAAGCTTTCTTT
CASSLLEGQNTEAFF
>few|NA|15|TRBV6-5|TRBJ2-5
TGTGCCAGCAGTCGCGTTACGCAGGGCTTAGGGACCCAGTACTTC
CASSRVTQGLGTQYF
>NA|NA|15|TRBV11-2|TRBJ1-2
TGTGCCAGCAGCTTTTCTCAGGGCCACTTCTATGGCTACACCTTC
CASSFSQGHFYGYTF
>NA|TRBD1|17|TRBV28|TRBJ2-2
TGTGCCAGCAGATGGGAGCCGGGACAGGTTAACACCGGGGAGCTGTTTTTT
CASRWEPGQVNTGELFF
>NA|NA|12|TRBV7-9|TRBJ1-5
TGTGCCAGCAGCCTTTTGAATCAGCCCCAGCATTTT
CASSLLNQPQHF
>NA|NA|15|TRBV10-3|TRBJ1-4
TGTGCCATCAGTGAGGGTCAGGGGAACGGTGAAAAACTGTTTTTT
CAISEGQGNGEKLFF
>once|TRBD1|14|TRBV6-5|TRBJ2-7
TGTGCCAGCACCATACGGGACAGGGGCTACGAGCAGTACTTC
CASTIRDRGYEQYF
>few|NA|14|TRBV3-1/TRBV3-2|TRBJ1-1
TGTGCCAGCAGCCATGTTCCCCGCGGCACTGAAGCTTTCTTT
CASSHVPRGTEAFF
>NA|NA|15|TRBV27|TRBJ1-6
TGTGCCAGCAGTTACTATCGTTCGGGTAATTCACCCCTCCACTTT
CASSYYRSGNSPLHF
>NA|NA|14|TRBV15|TRBJ2-3
TGTGCCACCAGCAGAGATCCCGGCACAGATACGCAGTATTTT
CATSRDPGTDTQYF
>NA|NA|17|TRBV6-2/TRBV6-3|TRBJ2-1
TGTGCCAGCAGTGGCCCGGTGGAGGGACGCTCCTACAATGAGCAGTTCTTC
CASSGPVEGRSYNEQFF
>NA|TRBD1|15|TRBV9|TRBJ2-1
TGTGCCAGCAGCGTTCCGGGACAGGGCAACAATGAGCAGTTCTTC
CASSVPGQGNNEQFF
>NA|TRBD2|15|TRBV5-1|TRBJ2-7
TGCGCCAGCAGCTTGGAGGCTAGCGGGATGAACGAGCAGTACTTC
CASSLEASGMNEQYF
>few|NA|17|TRBV3-1/TRBV3-2|TRBJ2-7
TGTGCCAGCAGCCACTCCCCGGAACTAGCTGCGGACTCCGAGCAGTACTTC
CASSHSPELAADSEQYF
>NA|NA|17|TRBV7-2|TRBJ2-7
TGTGCCAGCAGCGCCACTCCACCCCCCGCGGGAAGTTACGAGCAGTACTTC
CASSATPPPAGSYEQYF
>NA|NA|17|TRBV7-8|TRBJ1-2
TGTGCCAGCAGCTTACCCGCCACAGTCAAAGCTAACTATGGCTACACCTTC
CASSLPATVKANYGYTF
>NA|NA|14|TRBV7-8|TRBJ1-4
TGTGCCAGCAGCTTAGGAGGTTTGGCTGAAAAACTGTTTTTT
CASSLGGLAEKLFF
>NA|TRBD2|14|TRBV2|TRBJ2-7
TGTGCCATCTTAGCGGGGGGCCCCTCCTACGAGCAGTACTTC
CAILAGGPSYEQYF
>NA|TRBD1|14|TRBV28|TRBJ2-7
TGTGCCAGCAGTTTGGACAGGGGGATCAACGAGCAGTACTTC
CASSLDRGINEQYF
>NA|NA|16|TRBV4-3|TRBJ2-1
TGCGCCAGCAGCCAAGATGAGGTGCCTTCCTACAATGAGCAGTTCTTC
CASSQDEVPSYNEQFF
>NA|NA|18|TRBV7-9|TRBJ1-4
TGTGCCAGCAGCCTTAGAGGGAGCAGGCGTGCAACTAATGAAAAACTGTTTTTT
CASSLRGSRRATNEKLFF
>NA|TRBD2|15|TRBV5-1|TRBJ2-1
TGCGCCAGCAGCGAAGGGACTAGCGGATACAATGAGCAGTTCTTC
CASSEGTSGYNEQFF
>few|NA|15|TRBV6-1|TRBJ1-1
TGTGCCAGCAGTGAACACAGTTTCATGAACACTGAAGCTTTCTTT
CASSEHSFMNTEAFF
>NA|NA|15|TRBV19|TRBJ2-7
TGTGCCAGTAGTGTACAGGTGGCCCCTTTCTACGAGCAGTACTTC
CASSVQVAPFYEQYF
>NA|TRBD1|15|TRBV6-5|TRBJ2-7
TGTGCCAGCAGTTCCCCGGGACAGGGAGTCTACGAGCAGTACTTC
CASSSPGQGVYEQYF
>NA|NA|16|TRBV18|TRBJ1-2
TGTGCCAGCTCACCACTGTCCAGGGACTCTGGTTATGGCTACACCTTC
CASSPLSRDSGYGYTF
>NA|TRBD2|15|TRBV11-1|TRBJ2-5
TGTGCCAGCAGGTCCCGACTAGCGGGGGACGAGACCCAGTACTTC
CASRSRLAGDETQYF
>NA|TRBD2|19|TRBV19|TRBJ2-1
TGTGCCAGTAGTATAGAAGCACTAGCGGGGGGGGACTCCTACAATGAGCAGTTCTTC
CASSIEALAGGDSYNEQFF